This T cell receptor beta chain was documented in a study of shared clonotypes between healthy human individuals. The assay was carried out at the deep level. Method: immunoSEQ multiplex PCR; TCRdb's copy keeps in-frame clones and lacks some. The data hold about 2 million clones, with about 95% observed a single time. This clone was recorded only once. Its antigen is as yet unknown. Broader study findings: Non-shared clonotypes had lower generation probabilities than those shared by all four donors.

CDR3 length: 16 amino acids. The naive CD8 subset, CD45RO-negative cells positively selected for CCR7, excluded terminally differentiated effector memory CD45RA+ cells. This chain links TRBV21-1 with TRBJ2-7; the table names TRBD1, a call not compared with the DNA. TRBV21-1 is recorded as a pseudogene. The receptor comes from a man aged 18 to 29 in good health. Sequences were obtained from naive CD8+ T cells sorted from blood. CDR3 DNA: TGTGCCAGCAGCAAAGGAAGGACAGGGAGGTCCTACGAGCAGTACTTC. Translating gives CASSKGRTGRSYEQYF.